A single sample is the source of the 28 T cell receptor beta chains below, sequenced in a study of glioma-infiltrating T cells. The iRepertoire nested amplicon-rescue multiplex PCR amplified TCR alpha and beta CDR3s from RNA. MiXCR was run by TCRdb on the multiplex PCR reads, yielding one entry per CDR3 protein. The table includes around 390,000 distinct CDR3 sequences, more than 35% detected once. Material: glioma tissue, nonneoplastic brain tissue, or PBMCs (not recorded which). The receptors stem from a human donor with low-grade glioma or glioblastoma, undergoing nonglioma brain surgery, or in good health (not recorded which).

The chain combines TRBV7-2 with TRBJ1-3, with D perhaps TRBD1 (6 bases). The length of the CDR3 is 15 residues. The germline gives CDR1 SGHTA, CDR2 FQGNSA. V lost 5 bases, J lost 5 bases, and 16 bases lay in between. The CDR3 loop is CASSPPPTGRNTIYF. CDR3 nucleotide sequence: TGTGCCAGCAGCCCTCCCCCTACAGGGAGAAACACCATATATTTT. The full variable domain, in which reference TRBV7-2 and TRBJ1-3 provide the parts outside the CDR3, is GAGVSQSPSNKVTEKGKDVELRCDPISGHTALYWYRQSLGQGLEFLIYFQGNSAPDKSGLPSDRFSAERTGGSVSTLTIQRTQQEDSAVYLCASSPPPTGRNTIYFGEGSWLTVV.

This chain links TRBV18 with TRBJ2-1; 13 nucleotides line up with TRBD2. This CDR3 is 14 amino acids long. J gave up 13 bases and V 0 bases, and 3 bases lay outside the gene matches. The V gene's germline CDR1 is KGHSH and CDR2 LQKENI. The DNA of the CDR3 is TGTGCCAGCTCACCACCAACTAGCGGGAGGGACCAGTTCTTC. Protein product: CASSPPTSGRDQFF. The full variable domain, its missing parts supplied by reference TRBV18 and TRBJ2-1, is NAGVMQNPRHLVRRRGQEARLRCSPMKGHSHVYWYRQLPEEGLKFMVYLQKENIIDESGMPKERFSAEFPKEGPSILRIQQVVRGDSAAYFCASSPPTSGRDQFFGPGTRLTVL.

The chain links TRBV11-2 to TRBJ1-5, with a tentative D call TRBD1 (5 bases). V was pared by 5 bases and J by 7 bases, with 21 bases between. Germline V CDR1 and CDR2: SGHAT, FQNNGV. The CDR3 sequence is 16 residues long. CDR3: CASSHPSGTEKQPQHF. Written as DNA, the CDR3 is TGTGCCAGCAGCCATCCCTCCGGGACCGAAAAGCAGCCCCAGCATTTT.

The chain recombines TRBV6-1 with TRBJ2-3, with TRBD2 matching over 9 bases. The germline V gene has CDR1 MNHNS and CDR2 SASEGT. The CDR3 is 14 residues long. With 7 bases clipped from V and 6 bases from J, the junction kept 8 bases outside the gene matches. CDR3 sequence (DNA): TGTGCCAGCAAAGCGGGACTAGCCCGGGATACGCAGTATTTT. Amino acid sequence: CASKAGLARDTQYF.

This clonotype was counted between two and nine times. The CDR3, as DNA: TGTGCCAGCAGTTATATCCGGGGAGGGAACACCGGGGAGCTGTTTTTT. This translates into CASSYIRGGNTGELFF. The V gene is TRBV3-1, the J gene TRBJ2-2; D possibly corresponds to TRBD2 (6 bases). Germline V gene data show CDR1 as LGHDT and CDR2 as YNNKEL (reference sequence). The CDR3 is 16 residues long. V was cut by 6 bases and J by 1 base, with 15 bases left in between.

This clonotype occurred many times. J is TRBJ2-2 and V is TRBV6-2 or TRBV6-3; no reliable D call. Between the trimmed V and J ends, which lost 2 bases and 5 bases, there was a span of 6 bases. The germline V gene encodes CDR1 MNHEY and CDR2 SVGEGT. The CDR3 runs to 13 residues. CDR3 protein: CASSYLWTGELFF. Written as DNA, the CDR3 is TGTGCCAGCAGTTACCTCTGGACCGGGGAGCTGTTTTTT.

This clonotype was recorded many times. The chain uses TRBV28 and TRBJ1-5; D remains ambiguous. Germline CDR1 and CDR2: MDHEN and SYDVKM. The CDR3 length is 16 residues. V was clipped by 1 base and J by 7 bases, with 17 bases between them. CDR3 amino acids: CASSLYLAALGQPQHF. The CDR3 DNA reads as TGTGCCAGCAGTTTATATTTGGCAGCCCTTGGGCAGCCCCAGCATTTT.

This chain links TRBV18 with TRBJ2-7; 8 bases map to TRBD1. The CDR3 is 15 amino acids. Germline CDR1 reads KGHSH; CDR2 reads LQKENI. After removal of 2 bases from V and 5 bases from J, the junction contained 8 bases not matched to a gene. CDR3: CASSPTGQGGDEQYF. The CDR3 DNA follows: TGTGCCAGCTCACCAACCGGACAGGGCGGGGACGAGCAGTACTTC.

This clonotype was observed at least ten times. V usage is TRBV6-6 and J usage is TRBJ1-2, with 7 bases identical to TRBD1. V dropped 2 bases and J dropped 3; count of bases not matched to a gene: 6. CDR1 is MNHNY, CDR2 SVGAGI, per germline (reference sequence). This CDR3 spans 15 amino acids. The DNA of the CDR3 is TGTGCCAGCAGTTACCAAGGGGGCTCGGACTATGGCTACACCTTC. Translation gives CASSYQGGSDYGYTF.

As concerns this clonotype: A much larger clone is a single base away; this may be a read error. It is likely a read error, because the conserved phenylalanine at the end of the CDR3 is missing. This chain connects TRBV6-2 or TRBV6-3 to TRBJ1-6; TRBD1 is a possible D gene (5 bases). V was shortened by 10 bases and J by 10 bases, with 23 bases between the two germline ends. CDR1 and CDR2 (germline): MNHEY, SVGEGT. This CDR3 is 15 amino acids long. CDR3 sequence (DNA): TGTGCCATCTCGATTGGGGACGGAACTTTGTCACCCCTCCACCTT. It is translated as CAISIGDGTLSPLHL.

With regard to this clonotype: Lacking the conserved final phenylalanine or tryptophan, this CDR3 likely reflects a read error. The J gene is TRBJ2-1, the V gene TRBV28; tentatively, D is TRBD2 (5 bases). The CDR3 covers 14 residues. Germline V gene sequence: CDR1 MDHEN, CDR2 SYDVKM. Trimming took 6 bases from V and 4 from J, leaving 13 bases between them. CDR3 sequence reads: CASSLSGSYNEQFL. For the CDR3, the DNA is TGTGCCAGCAGCCTTTCGGGGTCGTACAATGAGCAGTTCCTC.

This clonotype was seen more than once but under ten times. The rearrangement joins TRBV7-9 to TRBJ2-7, with a tentative D call TRBD2 (5 bases). CDR3 length: 10 residues. Germline loops: CDR1 SEHNR, CDR2 FQNEAQ (reference sequence). Trimming removed 11 bases from V and 6 bases from J, with 11 bases in between. This chain's CDR3 is CADGKGEQYF. The CDR3 region has the DNA TGTGCCGACGGGAAGGGCGAGCAGTACTTC.

V and J are TRBV18 and TRBJ2-7, with D hard to call. The CDR3 length is 12 residues. Between the trimmed V and J ends, which lost 2 bases and 5 bases, there was a span of 7 bases. Per germline, CDR1 KGHSH and CDR2 LQKENI. CDR3 bases: TGTGCCAGCTCACCATCCAGGAACGAGCAGTACTTC. Translation gives CASSPSRNEQYF.

This clonotype was seen only a few times. This chain links TRBV6-1 with TRBJ2-5; no clear D. The CDR3 is made up of 15 amino acids. In germline, CDR1 is MNHNS, CDR2 SASEGT. V lost 6 bases to trimming and J lost 5 bases, with 19 bases between them. Here the CDR3 DNA reads TGTGCCAGCAGCCCTTTCGCTGGGTCGTTGGAGACCCAGTACTTC. Encoded protein: CASSPFAGSLETQYF.

This chain connects TRBV19 to TRBJ2-3; D remains ambiguous. From germline, CDR1 is LNHDA and CDR2 SQIVND (reference sequence). The V and J ends lost 2 bases and 2 bases respectively, with 11 bases between them. The CDR3 contains 15 residues. In nucleotides, the CDR3 is TGTGCCAGTAGTATAACCTTCGAACTCACAGATACGCAGTATTTT. This translates into CASSITFELTDTQYF.

This clonotype has more than one count but fewer than ten. The chain recombines TRBV6-2 or TRBV6-3 with TRBJ1-2, with D possibly being TRBD1 (5 bases). V was cut by 0 bases and J by 4 bases, with 15 bases left in between. Germline V gives CDR1 MNHEY, CDR2 SVGEGT. CDR3 length: 16 residues. The CDR3 sequence: CASSYSLDGAFYGYTF. The CDR3 region has the DNA TGTGCCAGCAGTTACTCACTGGACGGGGCCTTCTATGGCTACACCTTC.

As concerns this clonotype: This may arise from a read error, as a much more abundant clone is one base away. The conserved phenylalanine or tryptophan normally closing the CDR3 is absent here, so this likely arose from a read error. The chain joins TRBV24-1 to TRBJ2-5, with TRBD2 identical over 7 bases. This CDR3 is built from 15 residues. The junction had 3 bases not matched to a gene; V was cut back by 1 base and J by 2 bases. Per germline, CDR1 KGHDR and CDR2 SFDVKD. This CDR3 reads CATSDFPGGQETQYS. The CDR3 DNA reads as TGTGCCACCAGTGATTTTCCGGGGGGACAAGAGACCCAGTACTCC.

This clonotype came up many times. The rearrangement links TRBV15 to TRBJ2-3; 7 bases map to TRBD1. Germline V gives CDR1 LNHNV, CDR2 YYDKDF (reference sequence). Unmatched junction bases numbered 11, after V lost 5 bases and J lost 0 bases. The CDR3 is made up of 17 amino acids. The CDR3 loop is CATSRLGDRASTDTQYF. The CDR3, as DNA: TGTGCCACCAGCCGGTTAGGGGACAGAGCTAGCACAGATACGCAGTATTTT.

This chain uses TRBV7-2 with TRBJ2-7, with D maybe TRBD2 (5 bases). CDR3 length: 12 residues. Germline values: CDR1 SGHTA, CDR2 FQGNSA. Trimming took 5 bases from V and 2 from J, leaving 7 bases between them. The CDR3, as DNA: TGTGCCAGCAGCAAGAGGGCCTACGAGCAGTACTTC. Protein sequence: CASSKRAYEQYF.

V gene TRBV2 combines with J gene TRBJ2-3; TRBD2 aligns across 7 bases. CDR1 and CDR2 (germline): SNHLY, FYNNEI. CDR3 length: 13 amino acids. J gave up 4 bases and V 8 bases, and 6 bases lay outside the gene matches. The CDR3 is CASDGGSADTQYF. In DNA form, the CDR3 reads TGTGCCAGCGACGGGGGGTCTGCAGATACGCAGTATTTT.

This clonotype has just a few counts. This chain joins TRBV20-1 and TRBJ1-1; a possible D gene is TRBD1 (5 bases). Trimming pared 6 bases from V and 3 bases from J, leaving 14 bases between. The CDR3 runs 13 residues. CDR1 and CDR2 (germline): DFQATT, SNEGSKA (reference sequence). CDR3 amino acids: CSALGALDTEAFF. The CDR3 nucleotides are TGCAGTGCCCTCGGGGCTTTGGACACTGAAGCTTTCTTT.

This clonotype has only a few counts. The J gene is TRBJ2-7, the V gene TRBV25-1; the D is unclear. The CDR3 is 14 residues long. Germline CDR1 and CDR2: MGHDK and SYGVNS. V shed 3 bases and J shed 3 bases, with 12 bases lying between them. The CDR3 coding sequence is TGTGCCAGCAGTGACGGTCGCGGCAGCTACGAGCAGTACTTC. It translates to CASSDGRGSYEQYF.

The chain uses TRBV10-3 and TRBJ2-7, with 9 bases lining up with TRBD2. The CDR3 extends over 21 amino acids. From germline, CDR1 is ENHRY and CDR2 SYGVKD. The V and J ends lost 3 bases and 3 bases, in that order; junction bases with no gene match: 24. The CDR3 spells CAISENTVVQAGGLRRYEQYF. The CDR3 DNA follows: TGTGCCATCAGTGAAAATACGGTGGTACAAGCGGGAGGCTTACGGCGCTACGAGCAGTACTTC.

Many counts were recorded for this clonotype. The chain is built from TRBV20-1 and TRBJ2-3; D is tentatively TRBD1 or TRBD2 (5 bases each). With 5 bases removed from V and 2 bases from J, the gap between germline ends came to 14 bases. This CDR3 spans 14 amino acids. Germline values: CDR1 DFQATT, CDR2 SNEGSKA (reference sequence). CDR3 in amino acids: CSAYLWGPTDTQYF. The CDR3 nucleotides are TGCAGTGCTTACCTGTGGGGACCCACAGATACGCAGTATTTT.

This clonotype has a count of ten or more. The V call is TRBV28, the J call TRBJ1-5; D remains ambiguous. CDR3 length equals 13 residues. V was shortened by 7 bases and J by 2 bases, with 9 bases between the two germline ends. Germline CDR1 and CDR2: MDHEN and SYDVKM. CDR3 DNA: TGTGCCAGCACCCGGATAGGCAATCAGCCCCAGCATTTT. Encoded protein: CASTRIGNQPQHF.

This clonotype has ten or more counts. The chain carries TRBV28 and TRBJ1-2; D gene uncertain. The CDR3 covers 12 residues. Germline V gene lookup returns CDR1 MDHEN and CDR2 SYDVKM. Trimming stripped 6 bases from V and 6 bases from J, with 11 bases between. The DNA for the CDR3 is TGTGCCAGCAGGCCCGGTTCCGATGGCTACACCTTC. Protein: CASRPGSDGYTF.

Concerning this clonotype: A much larger clonotype is one base distant, so this may be a read error. The chain links TRBV6-5 to TRBJ2-7; the D call may be TRBD1 or TRBD2 (5 bases each). The CDR3 length is 15 residues. Germline V gene sequence: CDR1 MNHEY, CDR2 SVGAGI. CDR3 region: CASSYSAGSSYKQYF. In DNA, the CDR3 is TGTGCCAGCAGTTACTCGGCAGGGAGCTCCTACAAGCAGTACTTC.

This clonotype was found many times. The chain recombines TRBV6-7 with TRBJ1-5; D remains unclear. TRBV6-7 is reported as an ORF; its role is uncertain. This CDR3 spans 14 amino acids. The V gene lost 7 bases and the J gene lost 6 bases, with 16 bases spanning the gap. CDR3 in amino acids: CASTQKGSRQPQHF. The CDR3 DNA reads TGTGCCAGCACACAGAAAGGCTCTCGTCAGCCCCAGCATTTT.